These T cell receptor beta chains were read from a single sample in a study of CD8+ T cells in alopecia areata. The data were produced by immunoSEQ multiplex PCR, yet TCRdb's version contains in-frame clones alone and is incomplete. The sample lists tens of thousands of clones, 29% occurring once. The material was CD8+ T cells sorted from blood, obtained at week 4, from a patient treated with tofacitinib. The origin of the receptors is a human donor with alopecia areata. CDR3s include the opening cysteine and the closing phenylalanine or tryptophan. A D gene is named only where the DNA matches it firmly.

TRBV5-1,.,TRBJ2-3,CASSLEVGDRDTQYF
TRBV29-1,TRBD1,TRBJ2-1,CSVSLLDKGQTLDEQFF
TRBV5-4,TRBD2,TRBJ2-3,CASRLAGDTDTQYF
TRBV6-5,TRBD1,.,CASSFPGQGLYEQYF
TRBV4-2,.,TRBJ2-1,CASSLGNEQFF
TRBV2,.,TRBJ2-7,CASSEYPGPYEQYF
TRBV29-1,TRBD2,TRBJ2-7,CSVVVLAESSYEQYF
TRBV10-3,.,TRBJ2-3,CAISESASVSTDTQYF
TRBV27,.,TRBJ2-7,CASSLTLAEVYEQYF
TRBV30,.,TRBJ2-2,CAWSVYWGSTGELFF
TRBV6-1,.,TRBJ1-2,CASSEWALEGYGYTF
TRBV27,TRBD1,TRBJ1-2,CASRTGGNGYTF
TRBV29-1,.,TRBJ1-2,CSVEVDFEVYGYTF
TRBV7-2,TRBD2,TRBJ2-5,CASSFPPSGREETQYF
TRBV9,.,TRBJ2-2,CASSVGSLNTGELFF
TRBV7-9,.,TRBJ2-3,CASSLDGTTDTQYF
TRBV29-1,.,TRBJ2-3,CSVVADTQYF
TRBV29-1,.,TRBJ2-7,CSVEVLREQYF
TRBV7-9,.,TRBJ1-1,CASTDGRTEAFF
TRBV6-1,TRBD1,TRBJ2-2,CASSAGTGNTGELFF
TRBV29-1,.,TRBJ1-2,CSVQDRYGYTF
TRBV5-6,.,TRBJ1-1,CASSLVTESTEAFF
TRBV29-1,.,TRBJ2-1,CSVEWPYNEQFF
TRBV5-1,.,TRBJ2-7,CASSFDAYEQYF
TRBV29-1,TRBD1,TRBJ2-3,CSVGPGQYTDTQYF
TRBV7-9,.,TRBJ2-7,CASSARPTPEQYF